Listed below are T cell receptor beta chains from one sample, sequenced in a study of Tregs in tolerant kidney transplant recipients. The method was immunoSEQ multiplex PCR; TCRdb's version includes in-frame clones alone and lacks a portion of them. The sample records about 90,000 clones, approximately 93% being singletons. Sequencing used CD4+ T cells from blood (PBMCs), obtained 12 months after the transplant. All receptors come from a human patient who received a combined kidney and bone marrow transplant. The T cells may come from the graft donor. The CDR3 runs from the conserved cysteine through the conserved F or W. A D gene is named only where the DNA matches it firmly. Size tells how often a clone was seen (once, few, many) or the class of an expanded clone, and some rows leave it out.

size | J | V | D | CDR3 | DNA
- | TRBJ2-3 | TRBV29-1 | TRBD1 | CSVAVGQGPDTQYF | TGCAGCGTTGCCGTGGGACAGGGCCCAGATACGCAGTATTTT
- | TRBJ2-2 | TRBV28 | TRBD2 | CASSLDRQRGGNTGELFF | TGTGCCAGCAGTTTAGATCGACAGCGGGGAGGAAACACCGGGGAGCTGTTTTTT
- | TRBJ2-5 | TRBV18 | TRBD2 | CASSQGTSGQETQYF | TGTGCCAGCTCACAAGGGACTAGCGGCCAAGAGACCCAGTACTTC
- | TRBJ2-7 | TRBV18 | - | CASSPPGVGYEQYF | TGTGCCAGCTCACCTCCAGGGGTTGGCTACGAGCAGTACTTC
- | TRBJ1-4 | TRBV9 | - | CASSVGGGPEKLFF | TGTGCCAGCAGCGTAGGGGGGGGGCCGGAAAAACTGTTTTTT
- | TRBJ2-3 | TRBV2 | TRBD2 | CAGSLTSGRTDTQYF | TGTGCCGGGTCATTGACTAGCGGGAGGACAGATACGCAGTATTTT
- | TRBJ2-2 | TRBV7-2 | - | CASSLASGAGELFF | TGTGCCAGCAGCTTAGCGTCAGGGGCCGGGGAGCTGTTTTTT
- | TRBJ1-5 | TRBV19 | TRBD1 | CASSGDRVVNQPQHF | TGTGCCAGTAGTGGTGACAGGGTGGTCAATCAGCCCCAGCATTTT
once | TRBJ2-2 | TRBV4-1 | - | CASSQVGWGGLRTGELFF | TGCGCCAGCAGCCAAGTGGGATGGGGGGGCCTTAGGACCGGGGAGCTGTTTTTT
- | TRBJ2-3 | TRBV7-9 | TRBD2 | CATDPGLASTDTQYF | TGTGCCACAGACCCAGGACTAGCGAGCACAGATACGCAGTATTTT
- | TRBJ2-3 | TRBV5-1 | TRBD1 | CASSTGTGTDTQYF | TGCGCCAGCAGCACTGGGACAGGCACAGATACGCAGTATTTT
- | TRBJ2-3 | TRBV6-1 | TRBD2 | CASSVDSGVAQYF | TGTGCCAGCAGTGTCGATAGCGGGGTGGCGCAGTATTTT
- | TRBJ2-5 | TRBV5-1 | TRBD2 | CASSLAGGPQETQYF | TGCGCCAGCAGTCTAGCGGGGGGCCCCCAAGAGACCCAGTACTTC
few | TRBJ1-1 | TRBV9 | - | CASSVGLGSGTEAFF | TGTGCCAGCAGCGTAGGTCTGGGATCGGGGACTGAAGCTTTCTTT